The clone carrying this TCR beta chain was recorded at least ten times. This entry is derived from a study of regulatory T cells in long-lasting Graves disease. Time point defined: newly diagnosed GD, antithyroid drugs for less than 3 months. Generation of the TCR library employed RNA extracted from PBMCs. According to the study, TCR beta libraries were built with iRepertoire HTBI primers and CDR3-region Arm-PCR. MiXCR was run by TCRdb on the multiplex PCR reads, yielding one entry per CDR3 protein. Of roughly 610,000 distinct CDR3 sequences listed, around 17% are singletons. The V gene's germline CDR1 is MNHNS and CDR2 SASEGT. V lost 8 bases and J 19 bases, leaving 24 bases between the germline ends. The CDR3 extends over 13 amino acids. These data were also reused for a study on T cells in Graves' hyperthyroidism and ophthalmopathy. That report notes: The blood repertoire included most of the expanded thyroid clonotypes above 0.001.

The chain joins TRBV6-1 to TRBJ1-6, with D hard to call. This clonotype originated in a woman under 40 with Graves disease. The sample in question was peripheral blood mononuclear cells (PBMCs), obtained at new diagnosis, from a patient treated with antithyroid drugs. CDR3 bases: TGTGCCAGCCGACTAAGTGGAGAGGTCACGGCACACTTT. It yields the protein CASRLSGEVTAHF.